These 21 T cell receptor beta chains were sequenced from one sample in a study of beta chain features in type 1 diabetes. The authors reverse transcribed all of the isolated RNA, so sequencing captured expressed TCRB transcripts. TCRdb's table, derived via immunoSEQ multiplex PCR, lists solely in-frame clones and lacks some. The sample holds over 700,000 clones, about 17% seen once. Sequencing used naive CD4+ T cells from blood. The receptors were gathered from a woman aged 18 to 35 in good health.

This sequence joins TRBV28 and TRBJ2-1, with 12 nucleotides matching TRBD2. V shed 5 bases and J 8 bases; nucleotides not matched to a gene: 19. The CDR3 is 19 amino acids. Germline V gene data show CDR1 as MDHEN and CDR2 as SYDVKM. The DNA for the CDR3 is TGTGCCAGCAGTCAAAACCGAGCTAGCGGGAGGGCCAGGCTCGATGAGCAGTTCTTC. This encodes CASSQNRASGRARLDEQFF.

This clone turned up a few times. The chain links TRBV7-2 to TRBJ1-3; the D is unclear. In germline, CDR1 is SGHTA, CDR2 FQGNSA. This CDR3 comprises 14 residues. Trimming removed 1 base from V and 4 bases from J, with 8 bases in between. The DNA of the CDR3 is TGTGCCAGCAGCTTAGGGGTAGCGGGAAACACCATATATTTT. Residues: CASSLGVAGNTIYF.

The chain links TRBV5-4 to TRBJ2-1; D is unclear. The V end was cut by 6 bases, the J end by 7 bases, with 20 bases between. Germline-derived CDR1 and CDR2 are SGHNT and YYREEE (reference sequence). The CDR3 consists of 15 residues. This chain's CDR3 is CASTPMANRWNEQFF. The CDR3 DNA sequence: TGTGCCAGCACCCCCATGGCAAATCGGTGGAATGAGCAGTTCTTC.

The V and J genes are TRBV6-6 and TRBJ1-1; 7 bases are shared with TRBD1. CDR3 length: 14 amino acids. V lost 8 bases, J lost 0 bases, and 6 bases stayed unmatched. Germline CDR1 MNHNY, CDR2 SVGAGI (reference sequence). CDR3: CASRTGPMNTEAFF. Here the CDR3 DNA reads TGTGCCAGCCGGACAGGACCCATGAACACTGAAGCTTTCTTT.

In nucleotides, the CDR3 is TGTGCCAGCAGTTTGTTACAGACATACACTGAAGCTTTCTTT. Protein product: CASSLLQTYTEAFF. V usage is TRBV2 and J usage is TRBJ1-1; no definite D call. V was cut by 5 bases and J by 3 bases, with 13 bases left in between. The CDR3 is 14 residues long. The germline gives CDR1 SNHLY, CDR2 FYNNEI.

This clone was observed a handful of times. V is TRBV5-1 and J is TRBJ1-2; D is perhaps TRBD1 (6 bases). This CDR3 is built from 12 residues. Germline CDR1 SGHRS, CDR2 YFSETQ. Trimming stripped 6 bases from V and 3 bases from J, with 9 bases between. The CDR3 DNA is TGCGCCAGCAAAGAGGGGGACTATGGCTACACCTTC. Translating it yields CASKEGDYGYTF.

The J gene is TRBJ2-2, the V gene TRBV2; 10 nucleotides align to TRBD2. This CDR3 spans 15 amino acids. J gave up 6 bases and V 9 bases, and 10 bases lay outside the gene matches. From germline, CDR1 is SNHLY and CDR2 FYNNEI. CDR3 DNA sequence: TGTGCCAGGGGGCCTAGCGGGAGTCTGGCCGGGGAGCTGTTTTTT. Translation: CARGPSGSLAGELFF.

A few counts support this clone. Other DNA sequences from this sample encode an identical CDR3 as well. This sequence joins TRBV7-2 and TRBJ2-7; no clear D. Trimming stripped 0 bases from V and 1 base from J, with 4 bases between. Germline CDR1 reads SGHTA; CDR2 reads FQGNSA. CDR3 length: 13 residues. The CDR3, as DNA: TGTGCCAGCAGCTTAGCCAGTTCCTACGAGCAGTACTTC. This encodes CASSLASSYEQYF.

The V call is TRBV6-5, the J call TRBJ2-2, with a possible D match to TRBD1 (5 bases). The V and J ends lost 0 bases and 5 bases respectively, with 7 bases between them. The CDR3 length is 14 residues. Germline V gene sequence: CDR1 MNHEY, CDR2 SVGAGI. CDR3 in amino acids: CASSYSQGTGELFF. The DNA of the CDR3 is TGTGCCAGCAGTTACTCCCAGGGAACCGGGGAGCTGTTTTTT.

This clone was observed a handful of times. V is TRBV4-2 and J is TRBJ2-5; TRBD2 matches 9 bases. The CDR3 is 18 residues long. Per germline, CDR1 LGHNA and CDR2 YNFKEQ. Trimming cost V 1 base and J 0 bases; bases outside gene matches: 9. CDR3 residues: CASSQAQRASGNQETQYF. The CDR3 coding sequence is TGTGCCAGCAGCCAAGCCCAGAGGGCTAGCGGGAACCAAGAGACCCAGTACTTC.

The rearrangement uses TRBV4-3 and TRBJ2-7; D not resolved. There are 16 residues in the CDR3. Germline-derived CDR1 and CDR2 are LGHNA and YSLEER. The ends were cut back, 2 bases at V and 0 bases at J, with 14 bases in the middle. DNA for the CDR3: TGCGCCAGCAGCCAAACACGGCGGCCCAGCTCCTACGAGCAGTACTTC. This encodes CASSQTRRPSSYEQYF.

The chain links TRBV25-1 to TRBJ2-1; TRBD2 aligns across 9 bases. CDR1 and CDR2 (germline): MGHDK, SYGVNS. The CDR3 runs to 16 residues. Germline trimming cut 4 bases from V and 3 bases from J; bases unmatched to any gene: 7. In DNA form, the CDR3 reads TGTGCCAGCAGTGCCTCCCTAGCGGGACACTACAATGAGCAGTTCTTC. Translating it yields CASSASLAGHYNEQFF.

This clone has just a few counts. The chain employs TRBV28 and TRBJ1-3, with TRBD1 matching 7 bases. Germline V gene data show CDR1 as MDHEN and CDR2 as SYDVKM. The CDR3 loop spans 16 amino acids. The V and J ends lost 4 bases and 1 base, in that order; junction bases with no gene match: 7. CDR3 nucleotide sequence: TGTGCCAGCAGTTCCCCCGACAGGGTTTCTGGAAACACCATATATTTT. Protein sequence: CASSSPDRVSGNTIYF.

This clone occurred a few times. The CDR3 region is CSVEKGTQETQYF. The CDR3 nucleotides read TGCAGCGTTGAAAAAGGGACCCAAGAGACCCAGTACTTC. This chain links TRBV29-1 with TRBJ2-5; D assignment may be TRBD1 or TRBD2 (5 bases each). Between the trimmed V and J ends, which lost 2 bases and 1 base, there was a span of 8 bases. Looked up from germline, CDR1 is SQVTM and CDR2 is ANQGSEA. The CDR3 totals 13 residues. The variable domain in full, completed from reference TRBV29-1 and TRBJ2-5, reads SAVISQKPSRDICQRGTSLTIQCQVDSQVTMMFWYRQQPGQSLTLIATANQGSEATYESGFVIDKFPISRPNLTFSTLTVSNMSPEDSSIYLCSVEKGTQETQYFGPGTRLLVL.

V gene TRBV28 combines with J gene TRBJ1-5; weak D call: TRBD1 (6 bases). The CDR3 sequence is 16 residues long. Germline CDR1 is MDHEN and CDR2 is SYDVKM. V was clipped by 4 bases and J by 3 bases, with 16 bases between them. In nucleotides, the CDR3 is TGTGCCAGCAGTTCCCGGACTACAGGGTACAATCAGCCCCAGCATTTT. This codes for CASSSRTTGYNQPQHF. The whole variable domain, remainder taken from reference TRBV28 and TRBJ1-5, is DVKVTQSSRYLVKRTGEKVFLECVQDMDHENMFWYRQDPGLGLRLIYFSYDVKMKEKGDIPEGYSVSREKKERFSLILESASTNQTSMYLCASSSRTTGYNQPQHFGDGTRLSIL.

This clone was counted only a few times. V and J are TRBV6-1 and TRBJ2-7; possible D gene TRBD2, 5 bases. The CDR3 runs 15 residues. Germline V gene sequence: CDR1 MNHNS, CDR2 SASEGT. The V end lost 3 bases, the J end lost 2 bases, and 14 bases lay between the germline ends. This chain's CDR3 is CASSDPSTITYEQYF. CDR3 nucleotide sequence: TGTGCCAGCAGTGACCCTAGCACCATAACCTACGAGCAGTACTTC.

This clone has only a few counts. The rearrangement joins TRBV27 to TRBJ2-7; no definite D call. CDR3 length: 15 residues. V was trimmed by 5 bases and J by 1 base, leaving 15 bases between them. CDR1 MNHEY and CDR2 SMNVEV come from the germline V gene (reference sequence). CDR3 sequence reads: CASSILRGPSYEQYF. In DNA form, the CDR3 reads TGTGCCAGCAGTATATTGCGTGGGCCTTCCTACGAGCAGTACTTC.

The chain recombines TRBV10-3 with TRBJ1-2; D is ambiguous. The CDR3 sequence is 14 residues long. Germline V gives CDR1 ENHRY, CDR2 SYGVKD. V lost 8 bases, J lost 5 bases, and 18 bases lay in between. CDR3 residues: CAIGRFSTDYGYTF. The CDR3 DNA is TGTGCCATCGGAAGATTTAGTACTGATTATGGCTACACCTTC.

The rearrangement uses TRBV25-1 and TRBJ2-7; D is possibly TRBD2 (6 bases). CDR3 length: 11 amino acids. The germline CDR1 and CDR2 sequences are MGHDK and SYGVNS. Trimming stripped 10 bases from V and 7 bases from J, with 14 bases between. CDR3 in DNA: TGTGCCATATCGTTGGGGAGGGAGCAGTACTTC. It yields the protein CAISLGREQYF.

V usage is TRBV18 and J usage is TRBJ2-5; 8 positions agree with TRBD2. The CDR3 loop spans 15 amino acids. CDR1 and CDR2 from the germline V gene are KGHSH and LQKENI. V lost 6 bases to trimming and J lost 2 bases; unmatched junction nucleotides: 8. The CDR3: CASSFGTSGQETQYF. The CDR3 DNA reads TGTGCCAGCTCCTTCGGGACTAGTGGTCAAGAGACCCAGTACTTC.

Only one count was recorded for this clone. The chain combines TRBV4-3 with TRBJ2-2; D is unresolved. The CDR3 contains 14 residues. Germline V gene data show CDR1 as LGHNA and CDR2 as YSLEER. V gave up 0 bases and J gave up 10 bases, with 12 bases separating them. The CDR3: CASSQEGQGSELFF. For the CDR3, the DNA is TGCGCCAGCAGCCAAGAAGGGCAAGGGTCGGAGCTGTTTTTT.